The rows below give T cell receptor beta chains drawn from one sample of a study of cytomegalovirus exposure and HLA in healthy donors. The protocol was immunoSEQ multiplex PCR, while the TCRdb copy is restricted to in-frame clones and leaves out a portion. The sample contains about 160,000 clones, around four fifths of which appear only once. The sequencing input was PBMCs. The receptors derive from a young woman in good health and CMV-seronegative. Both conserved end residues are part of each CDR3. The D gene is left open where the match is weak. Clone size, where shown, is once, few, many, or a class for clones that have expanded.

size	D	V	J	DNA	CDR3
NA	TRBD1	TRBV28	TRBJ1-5	TGTGCCAGCAGGTCGACAGGGGGCAATCAGCCCCAGCATTTT	CASRSTGGNQPQHF
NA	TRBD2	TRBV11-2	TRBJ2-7	TGTGCCAGCAGCTTCATCCCGAAAACTAGCGGGAGGAGCGAGCAGTACTTC	CASSFIPKTSGRSEQYF
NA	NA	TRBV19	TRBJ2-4	TGTGCCAGTAGCCCTTATCTCCGGGGGATGCTGTACTTC	CASSPYLRGMLYF
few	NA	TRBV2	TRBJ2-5	TGTGCCAGCAGGTGGATTCGGGGAGAAGAGACCCAGTACTTC	CASRWIRGEETQYF
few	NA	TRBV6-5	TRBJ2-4	TGTGCCAGCAGTTACTCGATACAGGGTTCCATTCAGTACTTC	CASSYSIQGSIQYF
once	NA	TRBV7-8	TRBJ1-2	TGTGCCAGCAGCCTAACCCGGGGGTATGGCTACACCTTC	CASSLTRGYGYTF
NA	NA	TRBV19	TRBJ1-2	TGTGCCAGTAGTATAGATACAGGGACCTATGGCTACACCTTC	CASSIDTGTYGYTF
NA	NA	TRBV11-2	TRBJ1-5	TGTGCCAGCAGCTTAGATTCAGGGAATCAGCCCCAGCATTTT	CASSLDSGNQPQHF
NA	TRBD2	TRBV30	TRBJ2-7	TGTGCCTGGAGTGGGTCTGGCGGGGGGAGGGGAGAGCAGTACTTC	CAWSGSGGGRGEQYF
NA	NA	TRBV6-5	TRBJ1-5	TGTGCCAGCAGCTGGACGGGGAATCAGCCCCAGCATTTT	CASSWTGNQPQHF
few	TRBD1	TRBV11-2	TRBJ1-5	TGTGCCAGCAGCACAGGGGGCTTTGGTCAGCCCCAGCATTTT	CASSTGGFGQPQHF
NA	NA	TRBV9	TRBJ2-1	TGTGCCAGCAGCGTAGGGACAGTAACCTACAATGAGCAGTTCTTC	CASSVGTVTYNEQFF
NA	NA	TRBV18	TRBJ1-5	TGTGCCAGCTCACCAGGTAATACTCTCAATCAGCCCCAGCATTTT	CASSPGNTLNQPQHF
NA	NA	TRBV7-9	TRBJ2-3	TGTGCCAGCAGCTTAGTCGCCGGGACAACAGATACGCAGTATTTT	CASSLVAGTTDTQYF
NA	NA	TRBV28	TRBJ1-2	TGTGCCAGCAGTAGCCGGTCTGGCTACACCTTC	CASSSRSGYTF
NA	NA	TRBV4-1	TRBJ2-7	TGCGCCAGCAGCCTAGGGGGGACAGCATCCTACGAGCAGTACTTC	CASSLGGTASYEQYF
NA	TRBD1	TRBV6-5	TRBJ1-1	TGTGCCAGCAGGCGGGACAGGGCAAACACTGAAGCTTTCTTT	CASRRDRANTEAFF
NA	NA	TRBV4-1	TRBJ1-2	TGCGCCAGCAGCCACGGATCCGGGGGGGGGATCTATGGCTACACCTTC	CASSHGSGGGIYGYTF
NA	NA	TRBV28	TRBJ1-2	TGTGCCAGCAGTTTCCGTCTTCGAGGGCGGGGCTACACCTTC	CASSFRLRGRGYTF
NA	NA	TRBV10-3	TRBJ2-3	TGTGCCATCAGTCCCGAAGGGCTAGCGTCCAGGCAGTATTTT	CAISPEGLASRQYF
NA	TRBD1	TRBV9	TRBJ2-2	TGTGCCAGCAGTGGACAGGGAATCAGCGGGGAGCTGTTTTTT	CASSGQGISGELFF
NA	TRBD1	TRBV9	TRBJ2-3	TGTGCCAGCAGCGTACAGGGGGCAGATACGCAGTATTTT	CASSVQGADTQYF
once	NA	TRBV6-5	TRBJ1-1	TGTGCCAGCAGTCCCCGTATTATGAACACTGAAGCTTTCTTT	CASSPRIMNTEAFF
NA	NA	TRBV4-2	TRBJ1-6	TGTGCCAGCAGCCCCCAGGAGGGGACTACGGTTTACTCACCCCTCCACTTT	CASSPQEGTTVYSPLHF
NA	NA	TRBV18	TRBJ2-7	TGTGCCAGCTCACCGACAGGCTCCTACGAGCAGTACTTC	CASSPTGSYEQYF
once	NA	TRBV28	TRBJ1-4	TGTGCCAGCAGTTTGGGGTATCGGGGAAAACTGTTTTTT	CASSLGYRGKLFF
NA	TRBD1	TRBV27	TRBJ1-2	TGTGCCAGCAGGGGACAGGGTGAGCTTTTACGCTACACCTTC	CASRGQGELLRYTF
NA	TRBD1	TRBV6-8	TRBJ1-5	TGTGCCAGCAGAAGAGGGTCGGGGACAGCGGTTCGGGATAGCAATCAGCCCCAGCATTTT	CASRRGSGTAVRDSNQPQHF
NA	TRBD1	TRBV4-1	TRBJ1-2	TGCGCCAGCAGCCAAGTTACAGGGGGCTACTATGGCTACACCTTC	CASSQVTGGYYGYTF
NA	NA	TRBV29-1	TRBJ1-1	TGCAGGGTACAGGGAGCAAACACTGAAGCTTTCTTT	CRVQGANTEAFF